This T cell receptor (beta chain) derives from a study of T cell responses to AZD1222 COVID-19 vaccine. CDR1 is SGHRS, CDR2 YFSETQ, per germline. The CDR3 totals 18 residues. V trimming: 5 bases; J trimming: 2 bases; junction bases outside the gene matches: 19. Second-dose schedules of about 4 or about 12 weeks were combined. Comment on this clone: What it recognizes is unknown.

Study results and caveats: Reportedly, nearly half of unique spike TCRs recognized epitopes outside B.1.351/B.1.1.7 mutations.

The protocol was immunoSEQ multiplex PCR, while the TCRdb copy is restricted to in-frame clones and leaves out a portion. The table lists more than 120,000 clones, around nine tenths of them singletons, with around 1.5% in the top ten. The chain couples TRBV5-1 to TRBJ2-7; 7 bases match TRBD1. The material sequenced was peripheral blood, taken 28 days after the second AZD1222 dose. The clonotype was recovered from an adult who received the AZD1222 COVID-19 vaccine. CDR3 bases: TGCGCCAGCAGACGGTCAGGGGGAGTACCTTTAGTGGCCTACGAGCAGTACTTC. This encodes CASRRSGGVPLVAYEQYF.